This entry lists 15 T cell receptor beta chains sequenced from one sample in a study of blood T cell repertoires in COVID-19. The protocol was immunoSEQ multiplex PCR, while the TCRdb copy is restricted to in-frame clones and leaves out a portion. The table lists around 26,000 clones, approximately 79% of them singletons, with roughly 60% in the top ten. Sequencing was done on a sample of peripheral blood. The source is an elderly woman with acute or convalescent COVID-19.

This chain uses TRBV7-9 with TRBJ2-1; 8 nucleotides align to TRBD2. Germline V CDR1 and CDR2: SEHNR, FQNEAQ (reference sequence). This CDR3 spans 15 amino acids. J lost 2 bases, V lost 2 bases, and 2 bases had no gene match. The CDR3 coding sequence is TGTGCCAGCAGCTTAACGGGAGGGCCCTACAATGAGCAGTTCTTC. Translation gives CASSLTGGPYNEQFF.

The chain links TRBV9 to TRBJ1-3; 7 bases line up with TRBD1. The germline V gene encodes CDR1 SGDLS and CDR2 YYNGEE. The CDR3 covers 17 residues. The V and J ends lost 0 bases and 3 bases, in that order; junction bases with no gene match: 9. The CDR3 reads CASSVEGIRTGGNTIYF. As DNA, the CDR3 is TGTGCCAGCAGCGTAGAGGGAATTAGGACAGGTGGAAACACCATATATTTT.

The rearrangement uses TRBV3-1 (or the pseudogene TRBV3-2) and TRBJ2-2; 7 positions match TRBD2. This CDR3 has 16 residues. The V gene's germline CDR1 is LGHDT and CDR2 YNNKEL (reference sequence). J was trimmed by 7 bases and V by 0 bases; bases with no gene match: 8. CDR3 DNA sequence: TGTGCCAGCAGCCAAGAAACGGCGGGGGAAGGCGGGGAGCTGTTTTTT. Protein sequence: CASSQETAGEGGELFF.

As DNA, the CDR3 is TGTGCCAGTAGTGAACCAGCGGGGGGGCTTGAGCAGTTCTTC. It encodes CASSEPAGGLEQFF. V usage is TRBV19 and J usage is TRBJ2-1; 10 nucleotides line up with TRBD2. This CDR3 is 14 amino acids long. Trimming at V came to 5 bases and at J to 9 bases, leaving 7 bases not matched to a gene. Germline V gene lookup returns CDR1 LNHDA and CDR2 SQIVND (reference sequence).

The rearrangement links TRBV7-2 to TRBJ2-2; TRBD2 might be the D (6 bases). The germline V gene has CDR1 SGHTA and CDR2 FQGNSA. This CDR3 has 15 residues. With 7 bases removed from V and 8 bases from J, the gap between germline ends came to 20 bases. The CDR3 region is CASTPVLAQTGELFF. The CDR3 DNA is TGTGCCAGCACCCCGGTACTAGCCCAGACTGGGGAGCTGTTTTTT.

The chain employs TRBV6-6 and TRBJ1-1; 9 nucleotides agree with TRBD1. The CDR3 is 13 residues long. With V trimmed by 6 bases and J by 5 bases, 4 bases remained unmatched. Germline V gene data show CDR1 as MNHNY and CDR2 as SVGAGI (reference sequence). CDR3 in DNA: TGTGCCAGCAGCCTCGGACAGGGGACTGAAGCTTTCTTT. It is translated as CASSLGQGTEAFF.

CDR3 loop: CASNVGQGEEKLFF. Here the CDR3 DNA reads TGCGCCAGCAACGTGGGACAGGGCGAGGAAAAACTGTTTTTT. V usage is TRBV5-1 and J usage is TRBJ1-4; 9 bases map to TRBD1. The CDR3 is made up of 14 amino acids. The germline V gene encodes CDR1 SGHRS and CDR2 YFSETQ. The ends lost 6 bases at V and 8 bases at J; junction bases unmatched: 8. The full variable domain, with the rest looked up from reference TRBV5-1 and TRBJ1-4, is KAGVTQTPRYLIKTRGQQVTLSCSPISGHRSVSWYQQTPGQGLQFLFEYFSETQRNKGNFPGRFSGRQFSNSRSEMNVSTLELGDSALYLCASNVGQGEEKLFFGSGTQLSVL.

This chain connects TRBV7-2 to TRBJ1-5; D is unresolved. Germline assignment: CDR1 SGHTA and CDR2 FQGNSA. The V end was cut by 4 bases, the J end by 5 bases, with 12 bases between. The CDR3 sequence is 14 residues long. The CDR3 DNA is TGTGCCAGCAGCTATAGAAGTGTCGATCAGCCCCAGCATTTT. The encoded protein is CASSYRSVDQPQHF.

The rearrangement joins TRBV29-1 to TRBJ1-1; 8 bases fit TRBD1. CDR3 size: 13 residues. Germline CDR1 reads SQVTM; CDR2 reads ANQGSEA. V was pared by 7 bases and J by 4 bases, with 8 bases of the junction left unmatched. This CDR3 reads CSAQGQAITEAFF. CDR3 nucleotide sequence: TGCAGCGCCCAGGGACAGGCCATCACTGAAGCTTTCTTT.

The J gene is TRBJ2-7, the V gene TRBV5-8; 8 bases fit TRBD1. V trimming: 7 bases; J trimming: 5 bases; junction bases outside the gene matches: 5. The CDR3 is 12 residues long. Looked up from germline, CDR1 is SGHTS and CDR2 is YDEGEE. The CDR3 sequence is CASGYRGDEQYF. The CDR3, as DNA: TGTGCCAGCGGTTACAGGGGGGACGAGCAGTACTTC.

The CDR3 DNA sequence: TGTGCCAGCAGCTTGGATGGCCCCGGAGGAAATACGCAGTATTTT. Encoded protein: CASSLDGPGGNTQYF. This chain joins TRBV5-8 and TRBJ2-3; a weak D match, TRBD2 (5 bases). There are 15 residues in the CDR3. The germline V gene has CDR1 SGHTS and CDR2 YDEGEE. The V and J ends lost 0 bases and 7 bases respectively, with 15 bases between them.

This clone has just a few counts. Other DNA sequences in this sample translate to the same CDR3. The chain recombines TRBV18 with TRBJ1-2; perhaps TRBD1 as D (5 bases). The V and J ends lost 2 bases and 8 bases respectively, with 15 bases between them. CDR1 and CDR2 from the germline V gene are KGHSH and LQKENI. The CDR3 is made up of 14 amino acids. DNA of the CDR3: TGTGCCAGCTCACCAGGGCAGGGTTTGGTCGGCTACACCTTC. This sequence encodes CASSPGQGLVGYTF. Using reference TRBV18 and TRBJ1-2 for the parts outside the CDR3, the full variable domain is NAGVMQNPRHLVRRRGQEARLRCSPMKGHSHVYWYRQLPEEGLKFMVYLQKENIIDESGMPKERFSAEFPKEGPSILRIQQVVRGDSAAYFCASSPGQGLVGYTFGSGTRLTVV.

The rearrangement joins TRBV5-1 to TRBJ1-1; a possible D gene is TRBD1 (6 bases). CDR1 is SGHRS and CDR2 is YFSETQ in the germline V gene. The CDR3 has 15 residues. V shed 4 bases and J shed 4 bases, with 17 bases lying between them. The CDR3 sequence is CASSLAGALGTEAFF. CDR3 bases: TGCGCCAGCAGCCTGGCAGGGGCGCTGGGCACTGAAGCTTTCTTT.

The V call is TRBV6-5, the J call TRBJ1-4; D is uncertain. The germline V gene has CDR1 MNHEY and CDR2 SVGAGI. The V and J ends lost 6 bases and 0 bases respectively, with 8 bases between them. The CDR3 is 14 amino acids. CDR3 in amino acids: CASSRLTTNEKLFF. Here the CDR3 DNA reads TGTGCCAGCAGCAGACTTACAACTAATGAAAAACTGTTTTTT.

DNA of the CDR3: TGTGCCAGCAGCAGGCGGGGCGTCGGCACCGGGGAGCTGTTTTTT. It is translated as CASSRRGVGTGELFF. J is TRBJ2-2 and V is TRBV9, with D perhaps TRBD2 (6 bases). Germline V gene data show CDR1 as SGDLS and CDR2 as YYNGEE. The CDR3 consists of 15 residues. V was trimmed by 4 bases and J by 4 bases, leaving 14 bases between them.